Below are 22 T cell receptor beta chains sequenced from a single sample in a study of blood T cell repertoires in COVID-19. Sequencing used immunoSEQ multiplex PCR; TCRdb keeps in-frame clones, though not all of them. The table records some 300,000 clones, 80% to 90% of them present only once. Sequences were obtained from peripheral blood. These receptors were obtained from a woman aged 45-65 years with COVID-19, enrolled during active disease.

This clone was found once. This sequence joins TRBV18 and TRBJ2-5; D not certain. Trimming took off 3 bases at V and 3 bases at J, with 2 bases between the two ends. CDR1 KGHSH and CDR2 LQKENI come from the germline V gene. This CDR3 comprises 11 residues. CDR3: CASSPKETQYF. CDR3 in DNA: TGTGCCAGCTCACCTAAAGAGACCCAGTACTTC.

The gene calls are TRBV5-1 and TRBJ1-1; maybe TRBD1 (6 bases). The CDR3 contains 15 residues. Germline V gene lookup returns CDR1 SGHRS and CDR2 YFSETQ. The V gene lost 0 bases and the J gene lost 3 bases, with 12 bases spanning the gap. CDR3 bases: TGCGCCAGCAGCTTGGCCCCAGGGGTTTACACTGAAGCTTTCTTT. This gives the protein CASSLAPGVYTEAFF. Complete variable domain (other parts from reference TRBV5-1 and TRBJ1-1): KAGVTQTPRYLIKTRGQQVTLSCSPISGHRSVSWYQQTPGQGLQFLFEYFSETQRNKGNFPGRFSGRQFSNSRSEMNVSTLELGDSALYLCASSLAPGVYTEAFFGQGTRLTVV.

CDR3 DNA: TGCGCCAGCAGCTTGGACAGGGGGGAGACCCAGTACTTC. Its protein is CASSLDRGETQYF. The rearrangement uses TRBV5-1 and TRBJ2-5, with 8 bases lining up with TRBD1. Germline CDR1 SGHRS, CDR2 YFSETQ. This CDR3 has 13 amino acids. J was trimmed by 5 bases and V by 0 bases; bases with no gene match: 0.

The chain is built from TRBV10-3 and TRBJ1-1, with 10 nucleotides matching TRBD1. Germline V lookup: CDR1 ENHRY, CDR2 SYGVKD. J lost 3 bases, V lost 6 bases, and 4 bases had no gene match. The CDR3 consists of 14 residues. The CDR3 DNA is TGTGCCATCAGGGGGACAGGGGTCTACACTGAAGCTTTCTTT. Translation gives CAIRGTGVYTEAFF.

The chain uses TRBV6-5 and TRBJ1-5; no clear D gene. The CDR3 covers 13 residues. CDR1 and CDR2 (germline): MNHEY, SVGAGI. V was pared by 5 bases and J by 0 bases, with 5 bases between. DNA of the CDR3: TGTGCCAGCAGTCGGGATAGCAATCAGCCCCAGCATTTT. Amino acids: CASSRDSNQPQHF.

This clone has ten or more counts. The genes are TRBV9 and TRBJ1-2, with 8 bases fitting TRBD1. The ends lost 0 bases at V and 4 bases at J; junction bases unmatched: 11. From germline, CDR1 is SGDLS and CDR2 YYNGEE. The CDR3 sequence is 17 residues long. In nucleotides, the CDR3 is TGTGCCAGCAGCGTAGGTTTGGCGGGACAGGCCGTCTATGGCTACACCTTC. It codes for CASSVGLAGQAVYGYTF.

The chain uses TRBV6-5 and TRBJ2-1; TRBD2 agrees at 7 bases. The ends lost 8 bases at V and 3 bases at J; junction bases unmatched: 4. This CDR3 has 13 amino acids. CDR1 is MNHEY and CDR2 is SVGAGI in the germline V gene. DNA of the CDR3: TGTGCCAGCGGGGGGGGAGTCTACAATGAGCAGTTCTTC. Encoded protein: CASGGGVYNEQFF.

The V call is TRBV7-5, the J call TRBJ2-1; the D call TRBD2 from the table was never checked on the DNA. TRBV7-5 is flagged as a pseudogene. This CDR3 region has 18 residues. The CDR3 loop reads CVRSLDGLALIPYNEQFF. The CDR3 DNA follows: TGTGTCAGAAGCTTAGATGGTCTAGCCCTTATCCCCTACAATGAGCAGTTCTTC.

The chain combines TRBV10-1 with TRBJ1-1; 8 nucleotides match TRBD1. Trimming took 3 bases from V and 1 from J; bases not matched to a gene: 10. The germline V gene encodes CDR1 WNHNN and CDR2 SYGVQD (reference sequence). This CDR3 has 17 residues. CDR3 protein: CASSELQGAARNTEAFF. The CDR3 DNA sequence: TGCGCCAGCAGTGAATTGCAGGGGGCCGCCAGGAACACTGAAGCTTTCTTT.

The chain is built from TRBV15 and TRBJ1-1, with D perhaps matching TRBD1 (6 bases). Germline V CDR1 and CDR2: LNHNV, YYDKDF (reference sequence). Trimming removed 1 base from V and 1 base from J, with 7 bases in between. The CDR3 has 14 amino acids. The CDR3 DNA reads as TGTGCCACCAGCAGAGGGGACAAGAACACTGAAGCTTTCTTT. As protein: CATSRGDKNTEAFF.

The chain couples TRBV16 to TRBJ2-2; D gene uncertain. This CDR3 region has 16 residues. Germline CDR1 and CDR2: KGHSY and FQNENV. The ends were cut back, 2 bases at V and 2 bases at J, with 12 bases in the middle. CDR3 DNA sequence: TGTGCCAGCAGCCAAAGGAGACCGACTAACACCGGGGAGCTGTTTTTT. The encoded protein is CASSQRRPTNTGELFF.

This clone has a single count. This chain connects TRBV11-3 to TRBJ2-2; TRBD1 matches 8 bases. This CDR3 region has 15 residues. V shed 4 bases and J 0 bases; nucleotides not matched to a gene: 1. CDR1 SGHNT and CDR2 YENEEA come from the germline V gene. CDR3 DNA sequence: TGTGCCAGCAGCTCAGGGGGCACGAACACCGGGGAGCTGTTTTTT. It encodes CASSSGGTNTGELFF.

This chain links TRBV11-2 with TRBJ1-6; the match to TRBD1 covers 9 bases. J gave up 7 bases and V 3 bases, and 4 bases lay outside the gene matches. This CDR3 has 15 amino acids. The germline V gene encodes CDR1 SGHAT and CDR2 FQNNGV. The CDR3 DNA sequence: TGTGCCAGCAGCTTCGACGGGACAGGGAATTCACCCCTCCACTTT. It yields the protein CASSFDGTGNSPLHF. Complete variable domain (other parts from reference TRBV11-2 and TRBJ1-6): EAGVAQSPRYKIIEKRQSVAFWCNPISGHATLYWYQQILGQGPKLLIQFQNNGVVDDSQLPKDRFSAERLKGVDSTLKIQPAKLEDSAVYLCASSFDGTGNSPLHFGNGTRLTVT.

This sequence joins TRBV11-2 and TRBJ2-2; D gene unclear. The CDR3 is 15 residues long. V lost 4 bases and J lost 6, with 15 bases in between. The germline gives CDR1 SGHAT, CDR2 FQNNGV. The CDR3 coding sequence is TGTGCCAGCAGCTCTATGGGTAGCATGGCCGGGGAGCTGTTTTTT. This codes for CASSSMGSMAGELFF.

V gene TRBV29-1 combines with J gene TRBJ2-1; 7 bases match TRBD2. This CDR3 is built from 12 residues. V gave up 7 bases and J gave up 10 bases; unmatched junction bases: 10. CDR1 and CDR2 (germline): SQVTM, ANQGSEA. For the CDR3, the DNA is TGCAGCGACCGCGGGAGCCGGGGCGAGCAGTTCTTC. It yields the protein CSDRGSRGEQFF.

The chain employs TRBV18 and TRBJ1-5; TRBD1 might be the D (5 bases). This CDR3 spans 14 amino acids. Trimming left V 2 bases short and J 4 bases short, with 9 bases between. Germline V CDR1 and CDR2: KGHSH, LQKENI. The CDR3 nucleotides are TGTGCCAGCTCACCAACGGCAGGGAATCAGCCCCAGCATTTT. Translating it yields CASSPTAGNQPQHF.

This chain links TRBV7-8 with TRBJ2-7, with D possibly being TRBD1 (6 bases). The CDR3 has 14 amino acids. Germline-derived CDR1 and CDR2 are SGHVS and FQNEAQ. V lost 4 bases to trimming and J lost 6 bases, with 16 bases between them. The DNA for the CDR3 is TGTGCCAGCAGCTGGAACAGAGAAGGGGGCGAGCAGTACTTC. This sequence encodes CASSWNREGGEQYF.

The gene calls are TRBV24-1 and TRBJ2-7; 7 bases match TRBD2. Germline assignment: CDR1 KGHDR and CDR2 SFDVKD. CDR3 size: 12 residues. V lost 6 bases and J lost 4; bases outside the gene matches: 2. The CDR3 region has the DNA TGTGCCACCAGTAAGGGAGGGTACGAGCAGTACTTC. Translated, it gives CATSKGGYEQYF.

The J gene is TRBJ2-1, the V gene TRBV7-8; 13 bases line up with TRBD2. V trimming: 5 bases; J trimming: 9 bases; junction bases outside the gene matches: 10. Germline CDR1 SGHVS, CDR2 FQNEAQ. This CDR3 is 16 amino acids long. CDR3 residues: CASSPKLAGGLGEQFF. CDR3 in DNA: TGTGCCAGCAGCCCGAAACTAGCGGGAGGGCTTGGTGAGCAGTTCTTC.

J is TRBJ2-3 and V is TRBV24-1, with D perhaps TRBD1 (6 bases). Trimming removed 3 bases from V and 0 bases from J, with 12 bases in between. Germline loops: CDR1 KGHDR, CDR2 SFDVKD. The length of the CDR3 is 16 residues. The CDR3 sequence is CATSDPGAESTDTQYF. Written as DNA, the CDR3 is TGTGCCACCAGTGATCCAGGGGCGGAAAGCACAGATACGCAGTATTTT.

The chain uses TRBV27 and TRBJ1-5; 10 positions match TRBD1. The CDR3 covers 14 residues. Looked up from germline, CDR1 is MNHEY and CDR2 is SMNVEV (reference sequence). J was trimmed by 0 bases and V by 8 bases; bases with no gene match: 1. CDR3 loop: CASRDRGSNQPQHF. The CDR3 region has the DNA TGTGCCAGCCGGGACAGGGGTAGCAATCAGCCCCAGCATTTT.

The chain employs TRBV7-9 and TRBJ2-7; 7 bases fit TRBD1. CDR3 length: 14 amino acids. The germline V gene has CDR1 SEHNR and CDR2 FQNEAQ (reference sequence). Germline trimming cut 2 bases from V and 1 base from J; bases unmatched to any gene: 2. CDR3 DNA: TGTGCCAGCAGCTTAAGGGGACAGTCCTACGAGCAGTACTTC. Translated, it gives CASSLRGQSYEQYF.